This TCR beta chain stems from a study of CXCR3-negative and CXCR3-positive naive CD8 T cells. Regarding the study as a whole: Greater hydrophobicity was found in TRB CDR3s of CXCR3-positive naive cells than of CXCR3-negative naive cells. Similarly elevated diversity marked both naive subsets, with memory CD8+ cells showing far lower diversity.

Cells that were CD45RO-CCR7+CD27+CD95- constituted naive CD8+ T cells. To note about this clonotype: Antigen: not known.

Germline CDR1 and CDR2: MDHEN and SYDVKM. This CDR3 has 15 amino acids. Libraries were UMI-labeled 5' RACE TRB cDNA. Following a re-call of the 5' RACE reads, TCRdb has one entry per CDR3 protein and lacks DNA. This listing includes around 84,000 distinct CDR3 sequences. The sequence came from a human donor in good health. Some clones in this sample may be carry-over from other donors' samples. The chain uses TRBV28 and TRBJ1-1; TCRdb's D call, TRBD1, is unchecked because there is no DNA. Sample: naive CXCR3+ CD8+ T cells from blood. Noted subset: CD45RO-CCR7+CD27+CD95- naive CD8+ T cells expressing CXCR3 (TNR3+). The CDR3 here is CASNIPGTVNTEAFF. Full variable domain (rest looked up from reference TRBV28 and TRBJ1-1): DVKVTQSSRYLVKRTGEKVFLECVQDMDHENMFWYRQDPGLGLRLIYFSYDVKMKEKGDIPEGYSVSREKKERFSLILESASTNQTSMYLCASNIPGTVNTEAFFGQGTRLTVV.